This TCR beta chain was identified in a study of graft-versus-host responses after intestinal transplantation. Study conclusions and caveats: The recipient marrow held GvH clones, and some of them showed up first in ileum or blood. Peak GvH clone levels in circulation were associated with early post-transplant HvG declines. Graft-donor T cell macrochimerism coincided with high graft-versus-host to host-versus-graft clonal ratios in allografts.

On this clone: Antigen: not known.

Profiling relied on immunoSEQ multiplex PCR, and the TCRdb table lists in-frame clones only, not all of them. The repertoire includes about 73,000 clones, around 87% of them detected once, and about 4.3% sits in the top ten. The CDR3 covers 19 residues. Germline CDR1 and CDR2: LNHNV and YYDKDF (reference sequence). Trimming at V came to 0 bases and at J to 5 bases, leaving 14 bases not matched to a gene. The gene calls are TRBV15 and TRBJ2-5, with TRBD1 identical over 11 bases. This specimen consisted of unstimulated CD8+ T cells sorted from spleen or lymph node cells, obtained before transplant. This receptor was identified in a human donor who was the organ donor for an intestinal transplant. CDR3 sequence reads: CATSRDPIRTGGKGETQYF. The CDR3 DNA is TGTGCCACCAGCAGAGACCCCATTCGGACAGGGGGCAAGGGGGAGACCCAGTACTTC. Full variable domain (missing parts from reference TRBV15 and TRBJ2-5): DAMVIQNPRYQVTQFGKPVTLSCSQTLNHNVMYWYQQKSSQAPKLLFHYYDKDFNNEADTPDNFQSRRPNTSFCFLDIRSPGLGDTAMYLCATSRDPIRTGGKGETQYFGPGTRLLVL.